This TCR beta chain came from a study of siplizumab effects on memory and regulatory T cells. Study observations and caveats: Suppression by proliferating Tregs derived from siplizumab cultures was not verified. Relative to controls at roughly 30%, mappable alloreactive CD4+ clones exhibited a mean Treg-derived proportion of 68.8% with siplizumab. Contribution to the alloresponse seemed major for naive T cells, which also seemed more diverse than memory cells.

A note on this clone: No antigen is known for it.

Roughly 92,000 TCR templates per sample were assayed. The method was immunoSEQ multiplex PCR; TCRdb's version includes in-frame clones alone and lacks a portion of them. The sample carries some 100,000 clones, roughly 94% recorded once. The CDR3 length is 15 residues. V lost 6 bases and J lost 1, with 13 bases in between. The germline gives CDR1 MDHEN, CDR2 SYDVKM. The sequence derives from a human donor in good health. The V gene is TRBV28, the J gene TRBJ1-5, with a possible D match to TRBD1 (5 bases). Source material: Tregs sorted from blood. DNA of the CDR3: TGTGCCAGCAGCTCCGGGGCAGCGAGCAATCAGCCCCAGCATTTT. Amino acid sequence: CASSSGAASNQPQHF.